A single sample gave rise to the 2 T cell receptor beta chains below, sequenced in a study of blood T cell repertoires in COVID-19 (dated by TCRdb to about 2020). The library was made by the immunoSEQ multiplex PCR assay. In TCRdb, the immuneACCESS table is reduced to in-frame sequences with V and J assigned. These tables do not hold every clone; where another copy was compared, an unresolved V gene accounts for under half, and the others remain unexplained. The sample table contains about 430,000 clones; only one count was recorded for about 88% of them. In total, the top ten clones hold 1.4% of the sample. Sequenced sample: PBMCs or T cells enriched from blood (not recorded which). These receptors all stem from a woman in her late teens or twenties who had been exposed to COVID-19.

The genes are TRBV27 and TRBJ1-1, with a weak D call TRBD1 (6 bases). The CDR3 consists of 18 residues. V dropped 3 bases and J dropped 0 bases, with 20 bases sitting between them. CDR1 is MNHEY and CDR2 is SMNVEV in the germline V gene (reference sequence). CDR3 region: CASSFPILTGQLNTEAFF. CDR3 bases: TGTGCCAGCAGTTTCCCGATACTGACAGGACAGTTGAACACTGAAGCTTTCTTT.

The V gene is TRBV7-9, the J gene TRBJ2-7, with 7 bases fitting TRBD2. The CDR3 spans 14 residues. With 1 base clipped from V and 5 bases from J, the junction kept 5 bases outside the gene matches. CDR1 and CDR2 from the germline V gene are SEHNR and FQNEAQ (reference sequence). The CDR3 DNA reads TGTGCCAGCAGCTTAGGGGAGGGGCTGGACGAGCAGTACTTC. Protein sequence: CASSLGEGLDEQYF. Drawing the rest from reference TRBV7-9 and TRBJ2-7, the complete variable domain is DTGVSQNPRHKITKRGQNVTFRCDPISEHNRLYWYRQTLGQGPEFLTYFQNEAQLEKSRLLSDRFSAERPKGSFSTLEIQRTEQGDSAMYLCASSLGEGLDEQYFGPGTRLTVT.